The 17 T cell receptor beta chains given below trace back to one sample, sequenced in a study of blood T cell repertoires in COVID-19. Libraries were prepared by immunoSEQ multiplex PCR; TCRdb keeps only in-frame clonotypes and omits some of them. This sample has 200,000 to 250,000 clones; 80% to 90% occur once, and the top ten carry roughly 3.8%. The sequenced material came from PBMCs or T cells enriched from blood (not recorded which). All receptors come from a woman in her thirties or forties with acute COVID-19.

The V gene is TRBV4-1, the J gene TRBJ2-3; 9 bases fit TRBD2. The CDR3 is 15 amino acids. Germline CDR1 and CDR2: MGHRA and YSYEKL. V shed 4 bases, J shed 4 bases, and the junction held 6 bases outside the gene matches. CDR3 bases: TGCGCCAGCAGCCGTAGCGGGAGAGGCGCAGATACGCAGTATTTT. Protein sequence: CASSRSGRGADTQYF.

CDR3 amino acids: CASSPGQGYGYTF. The CDR3 DNA reads as TGTGCCAGCAGCCCGGGACAGGGCTATGGCTACACCTTC. This chain connects TRBV11-2 to TRBJ1-2; 9 nucleotides match TRBD1. J was trimmed by 4 bases and V by 5 bases; bases with no gene match: 2. Germline V lookup: CDR1 SGHAT, CDR2 FQNNGV. There are 13 residues in the CDR3.

This chain joins TRBV5-1 and TRBJ2-1, with TRBD2 identical over 10 bases. V was pared by 2 bases and J by 0 bases, with 2 bases of the junction left unmatched. The V gene's germline CDR1 is SGHRS and CDR2 YFSETQ. The CDR3 covers 16 residues. CDR3 in amino acids: CASSFSSGSSYNEQFF. DNA for the CDR3: TGCGCCAGCAGCTTCTCTAGCGGGAGCTCCTACAATGAGCAGTTCTTC. The entire variable domain, with the rest obtained from reference TRBV5-1 and TRBJ2-1, is as follows: KAGVTQTPRYLIKTRGQQVTLSCSPISGHRSVSWYQQTPGQGLQFLFEYFSETQRNKGNFPGRFSGRQFSNSRSEMNVSTLELGDSALYLCASSFSSGSSYNEQFFGPGTRLTVL.

The chain has TRBV19 and TRBJ1-1; D is possibly TRBD1 (6 bases). CDR3 size: 14 residues. Germline CDR1 LNHDA, CDR2 SQIVND (reference sequence). V was clipped by 2 bases and J by 3 bases, with 10 bases between them. CDR3 in amino acids: CASSISGHHTEAFF. In DNA form, the CDR3 reads TGTGCCAGTAGTATATCGGGACACCACACTGAAGCTTTCTTT.

V gene TRBV7-8 combines with J gene TRBJ2-7, with D possibly being TRBD2 (6 bases). Germline V gene sequence: CDR1 SGHVS, CDR2 FQNEAQ. V was shortened by 1 base and J by 0 bases, with 13 bases between the two germline ends. This CDR3 has 16 residues. The CDR3 reads CASSLDTGSFSYEQYF. The CDR3 DNA reads TGTGCCAGCAGCTTAGATACCGGGAGCTTCTCCTACGAGCAGTACTTC.

This sequence joins TRBV18 and TRBJ2-7, with TRBD1 matching over 10 bases. Per germline, CDR1 KGHSH and CDR2 LQKENI. V lost 3 bases to trimming and J lost 5 bases; unmatched junction nucleotides: 13. The CDR3 has 17 residues. The CDR3 bases are TGTGCCAGCTCACCCAGTGTTGTACGGGACAGGGGCCACGAGCAGTACTTC. It translates to CASSPSVVRDRGHEQYF.

The rearrangement links TRBV6-2 or TRBV6-3 to TRBJ2-3; 9 bases align to TRBD2. V trimming: 5 bases; J trimming: 4 bases; junction bases outside the gene matches: 7. Per the germline V gene, CDR1 is MNHEY and CDR2 is SVGEGT. The CDR3 is 15 amino acids. In DNA form, the CDR3 reads TGTGCCAGCAGTAGGCGGGAGGGCCATTCAGATACGCAGTATTTT. Translation: CASSRREGHSDTQYF.

The chain links TRBV5-1 to TRBJ2-5; 13 bases match TRBD2. Germline V gene lookup returns CDR1 SGHRS and CDR2 YFSETQ. This CDR3 comprises 19 residues. The trim removed 0 bases at V and 7 bases at J, leaving 15 bases unmatched. The CDR3 region has the DNA TGCGCCAGCAGCTTGGATGGGACTAGCGGGATTAATTTTGTCGGGACCCAGTACTTC. It translates to CASSLDGTSGINFVGTQYF.

This clone was detected once. The chain uses TRBV6-5 and TRBJ2-2; no clear D gene. V lost 2 bases and J lost 4, with 14 bases in between. CDR1 and CDR2 (germline): MNHEY, SVGAGI. The CDR3 is 16 amino acids. CDR3 sequence: CASSYTPNIITGELFF. In nucleotides, the CDR3 is TGTGCCAGCAGTTACACACCGAATATAATCACCGGGGAGCTGTTTTTT.

There are a few counts of this clone. This chain uses TRBV6-4 with TRBJ2-7; TRBD2 matches at 8 bases. Per germline, CDR1 MRHNA and CDR2 SNTAGT. The trim removed 4 bases at V and 1 base at J, leaving 21 bases unmatched. The CDR3 has 20 amino acids. CDR3 nucleotides: TGTGCCAGCAGTGCCCCCGGGTCCAACTCTAGCGGGCCCCGATCCTACGAGCAGTACTTC. Protein: CASSAPGSNSSGPRSYEQYF.

This chain links TRBV5-3 with TRBJ2-1; 12 bases agree with TRBD2. TRBV5-3 falls under the ORF class, with uncertain function. J was trimmed by 7 bases and V by 3 bases; bases with no gene match: 11. CDR3 size: 17 residues. The chain's CDR3 is CARSYWTSGNLQNEQFF. CDR3 DNA sequence: TGTGCCAGAAGCTACTGGACTAGCGGGAACCTACAGAATGAGCAGTTCTTC.

In DNA, the CDR3 is TGTGCCAGCAGCCAAGACCTGTTCTGGCAGAGCAATCAGCCCCAGCATTTT. It translates to CASSQDLFWQSNQPQHF. V and J are TRBV4-2 and TRBJ1-5, with D unresolved. This CDR3 has 17 amino acids. V gave up 0 bases and J gave up 1 base, with 13 bases separating them. Germline V gives CDR1 LGHNA, CDR2 YNFKEQ.

The chain couples TRBV28 to TRBJ2-7; tentatively, D is TRBD1 (6 bases). V was pared by 5 bases and J by 10 bases, with 15 bases between. CDR3 length: 12 amino acids. Germline CDR1 reads MDHEN; CDR2 reads SYDVKM. The DNA for the CDR3 is TGTGCCAGCAGTACCCCCTACAGGGTCCAGTACTTC. Amino acids: CASSTPYRVQYF. Filled out from reference TRBV28 and TRBJ2-7, the complete variable domain reads DVKVTQSSRYLVKRTGEKVFLECVQDMDHENMFWYRQDPGLGLRLIYFSYDVKMKEKGDIPEGYSVSREKKERFSLILESASTNQTSMYLCASSTPYRVQYFGPGTRLTVT.

The J gene is TRBJ1-6, the V gene TRBV6-5, with 7 bases fitting TRBD1. CDR3 size: 15 residues. Per the germline V gene, CDR1 is MNHEY and CDR2 is SVGAGI. V lost 1 base, J lost 7 bases, and 4 bases stayed unmatched. CDR3 region: CASSYWGTVNSPLHF. CDR3 nucleotides: TGTGCCAGCAGTTACTGGGGGACAGTGAATTCACCCCTCCACTTT.

The CDR3 DNA follows: TGTGCCAGCAGCCTCCCGACCGGGACATCCTACACCGGGGAGCTGTTTTTT. Its translation: CASSLPTGTSYTGELFF. The rearrangement joins TRBV3-1 (or the pseudogene TRBV3-2) to TRBJ2-2; D is perhaps TRBD1 (6 bases). This CDR3 has 17 residues. Trimming shortened V by 4 bases and J by 3 bases, and 18 bases separated the two germline ends. Germline CDR1 LGHDT, CDR2 YNNKEL (reference sequence).

V is TRBV5-1 and J is TRBJ2-1, with D unclear. Trimming removed 4 bases at V and 3 bases at J, with 8 bases between. Germline-derived CDR1 and CDR2 are SGHRS and YFSETQ. The CDR3 totals 13 residues. The CDR3 DNA is TGCGCCAGCAGCCCCCTCTTCTACAATGAGCAGTTCTTC. Amino acid sequence: CASSPLFYNEQFF.

This CDR3 reads CASSDPREPKNIQYF. In nucleotides, the CDR3 is TGTGCCAGCAGTGATCCGAGGGAGCCCAAAAACATTCAGTACTTC. The V and J genes are TRBV25-1 and TRBJ2-4; D perhaps matches TRBD2 (5 bases). The CDR3 runs to 15 residues. The germline V gene encodes CDR1 MGHDK and CDR2 SYGVNS. The V and J ends lost 3 bases and 2 bases respectively, with 11 bases between them.